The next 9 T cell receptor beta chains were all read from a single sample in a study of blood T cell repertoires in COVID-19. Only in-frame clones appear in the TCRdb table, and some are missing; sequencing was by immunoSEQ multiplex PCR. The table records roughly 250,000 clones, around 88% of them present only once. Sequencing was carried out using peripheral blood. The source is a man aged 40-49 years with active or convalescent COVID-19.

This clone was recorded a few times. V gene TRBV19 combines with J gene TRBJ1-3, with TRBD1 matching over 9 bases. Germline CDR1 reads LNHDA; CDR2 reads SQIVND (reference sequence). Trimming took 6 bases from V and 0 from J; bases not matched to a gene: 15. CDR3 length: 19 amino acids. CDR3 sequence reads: CASSGPGQGRSYSGNTIYF. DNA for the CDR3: TGTGCCAGTAGCGGACCGGGACAGGGCCGATCGTACTCTGGAAACACCATATATTTT.

The CDR3 region has the DNA TGTGCCAGTAGTTTTAGACTCACCGGGGAGCTGTTTTTT. Translated, it gives CASSFRLTGELFF. The chain combines TRBV19 with TRBJ2-2; no firm D call. The CDR3 sequence is 13 residues long. The germline V gene encodes CDR1 LNHDA and CDR2 SQIVND (reference sequence). V dropped 5 bases and J dropped 4 bases, with 8 bases sitting between them.

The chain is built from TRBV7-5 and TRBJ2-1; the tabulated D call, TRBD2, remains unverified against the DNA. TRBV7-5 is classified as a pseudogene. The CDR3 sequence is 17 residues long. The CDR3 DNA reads TGTGTCAGAAGCCCCGGACTAGCGGGAGTCTGGTTTTATGAGCAGTTCTTC. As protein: CVRSPGLAGVWFYEQFF.

This CDR3 reads CASSLGVAKNIQYF. DNA for the CDR3: TGCGCCAGCAGCTTGGGCGTAGCCAAAAACATTCAGTACTTC. The J gene is TRBJ2-4, the V gene TRBV5-1; D remains ambiguous. Looked up from germline, CDR1 is SGHRS and CDR2 is YFSETQ. CDR3 size: 14 residues. Trimming took 0 bases from V and 0 from J, leaving 4 bases between them.

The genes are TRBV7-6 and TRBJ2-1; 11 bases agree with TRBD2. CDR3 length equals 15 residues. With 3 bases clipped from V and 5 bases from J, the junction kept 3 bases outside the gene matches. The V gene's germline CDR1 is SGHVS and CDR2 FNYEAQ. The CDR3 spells CASSFTSGRHNEQFF. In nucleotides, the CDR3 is TGTGCCAGCAGCTTTACTAGCGGGAGACACAATGAGCAGTTCTTC.

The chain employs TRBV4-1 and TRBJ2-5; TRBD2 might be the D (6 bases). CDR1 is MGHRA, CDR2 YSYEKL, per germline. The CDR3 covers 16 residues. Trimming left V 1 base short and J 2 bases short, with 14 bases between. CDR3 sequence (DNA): TGCGCCAGCAGCCAAGGCTCTACTAGCAGGCAAGAGACCCAGTACTTC. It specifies CASSQGSTSRQETQYF.

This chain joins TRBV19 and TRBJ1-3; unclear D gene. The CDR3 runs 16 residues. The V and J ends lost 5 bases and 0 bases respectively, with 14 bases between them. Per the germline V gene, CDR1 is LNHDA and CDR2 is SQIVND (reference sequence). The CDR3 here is CASSGEVLNSGNTIYF. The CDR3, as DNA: TGTGCCAGTAGTGGGGAGGTACTTAACTCTGGAAACACCATATATTTT.

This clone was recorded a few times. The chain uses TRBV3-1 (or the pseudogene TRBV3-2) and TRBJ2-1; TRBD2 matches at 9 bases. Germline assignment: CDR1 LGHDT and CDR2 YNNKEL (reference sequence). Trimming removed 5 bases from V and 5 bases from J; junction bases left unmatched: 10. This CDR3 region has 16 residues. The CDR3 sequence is CASSEQAGGLNNEQFF. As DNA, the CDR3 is TGTGCCAGCAGCGAACAAGCGGGGGGCCTTAACAATGAGCAGTTCTTC.

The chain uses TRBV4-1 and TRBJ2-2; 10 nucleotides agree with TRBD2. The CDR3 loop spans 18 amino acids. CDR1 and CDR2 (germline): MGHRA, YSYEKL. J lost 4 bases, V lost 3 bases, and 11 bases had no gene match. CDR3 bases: TGCGCCAGCAGCCATCGACTGGGGGGACTAGCGTCCACCGGGGAGCTGTTTTTT. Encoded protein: CASSHRLGGLASTGELFF.